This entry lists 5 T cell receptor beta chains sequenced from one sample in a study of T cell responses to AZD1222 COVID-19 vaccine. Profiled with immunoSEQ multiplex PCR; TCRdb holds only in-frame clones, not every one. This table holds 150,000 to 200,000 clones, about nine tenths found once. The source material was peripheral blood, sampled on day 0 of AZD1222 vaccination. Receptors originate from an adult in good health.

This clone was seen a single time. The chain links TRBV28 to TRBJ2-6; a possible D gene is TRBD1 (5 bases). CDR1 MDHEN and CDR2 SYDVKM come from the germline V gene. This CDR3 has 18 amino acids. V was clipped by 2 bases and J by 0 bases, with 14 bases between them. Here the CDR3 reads CASSLVGVSISGANVLTF. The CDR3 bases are TGTGCCAGCAGTTTAGTAGGGGTCTCAATCTCTGGGGCCAACGTCCTGACTTTC. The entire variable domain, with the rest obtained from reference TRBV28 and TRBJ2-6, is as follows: DVKVTQSSRYLVKRTGEKVFLECVQDMDHENMFWYRQDPGLGLRLIYFSYDVKMKEKGDIPEGYSVSREKKERFSLILESASTNQTSMYLCASSLVGVSISGANVLTFGAGSRLTVL.

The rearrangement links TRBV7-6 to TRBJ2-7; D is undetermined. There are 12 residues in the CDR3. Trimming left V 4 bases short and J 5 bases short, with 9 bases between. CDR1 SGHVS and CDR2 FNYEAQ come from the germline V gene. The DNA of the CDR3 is TGTGCCAGCAGCTCGAATAGCCACGAGCAGTACTTC. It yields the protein CASSSNSHEQYF. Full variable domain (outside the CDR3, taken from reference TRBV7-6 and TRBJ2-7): GAGVSQSPRYKVTKRGQDVALRCDPISGHVSLYWYRQALGQGPEFLTYFNYEAQQDKSGLPNDRFSAERPEGSISTLTIQRTEQRDSAMYRCASSSNSHEQYFGPGTRLTVT.

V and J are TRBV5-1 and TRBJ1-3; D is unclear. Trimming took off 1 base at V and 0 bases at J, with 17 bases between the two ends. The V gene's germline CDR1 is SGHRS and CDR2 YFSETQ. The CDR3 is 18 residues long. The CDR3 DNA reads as TGCGCCAGCAGCTTGTTTCTTGGTACGGCGAACTCTGGAAACACCATATATTTT. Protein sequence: CASSLFLGTANSGNTIYF.

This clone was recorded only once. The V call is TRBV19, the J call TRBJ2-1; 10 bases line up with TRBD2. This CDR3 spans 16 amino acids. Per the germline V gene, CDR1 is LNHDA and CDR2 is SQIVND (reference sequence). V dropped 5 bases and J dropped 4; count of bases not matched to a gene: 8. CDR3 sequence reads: CASSPYSGRSYNEQFF. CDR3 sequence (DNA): TGTGCCAGTAGTCCGTATAGCGGGAGGTCTTACAATGAGCAGTTCTTC.

CDR3 protein: CASSLSGGIAKNIQYF. CDR3 in DNA: TGTGCCAGCAGCTTGAGCGGAGGGATAGCCAAAAACATTCAGTACTTC. The genes are TRBV7-8 and TRBJ2-4; D is perhaps TRBD2 (6 bases). The CDR3 runs to 16 residues. CDR1 SGHVS and CDR2 FQNEAQ come from the germline V gene. The ends were cut back, 3 bases at V and 0 bases at J, with 12 bases in the middle.